The 14 T cell receptor beta chains in this list originate from one sample, sequenced in a study of cytomegalovirus exposure and HLA in healthy donors. A multiplex PCR was run with 60 Vbeta primers and 13 Jbeta primers. The protocol was immunoSEQ multiplex PCR, while the TCRdb copy is restricted to in-frame clones and leaves out a portion. The table lists fewer than 150,000 clones, approximately 77% of them singletons. Input material: PBMCs. Receptor source: a woman aged 45 to 65 in good health and CMV-seronegative.

The V call is TRBV7-8, the J call TRBJ2-2, with TRBD1 matching over 9 bases. The CDR3 has 18 residues. Per germline, CDR1 SGHVS and CDR2 FQNEAQ. The V gene end was trimmed by 5 bases and the J gene end by 13 bases; junction bases not matched to a gene: 23. This chain's CDR3 is CASSEDRDRERSGKGLFF. The CDR3 nucleotides are TGTGCCAGCAGCGAAGACAGGGACAGGGAGAGGAGTGGGAAGGGGCTGTTTTTT.

This clone was recorded a few times. CDR3: CASSATTENIQYF. The CDR3 bases are TGTGCCAGCAGCGCCACGACAGAAAACATTCAGTACTTC. V gene TRBV4-2 combines with J gene TRBJ2-4, with D maybe TRBD1 (5 bases). CDR3 length: 13 residues. Germline V CDR1 and CDR2: LGHNA, YNFKEQ. Trimming pared 5 bases from V and 5 bases from J, leaving 10 bases between.

This chain connects TRBV6-6 to TRBJ2-5; TRBD1 might be the D (6 bases). The CDR3 consists of 14 residues. Germline loops: CDR1 MNHNY, CDR2 SVGAGI (reference sequence). Deletions cut 2 bases from V and 7 bases from J, with 14 bases between. CDR3 protein: CASSYGPGVGTQYF. CDR3 sequence (DNA): TGTGCCAGCAGTTACGGCCCAGGGGTCGGGACCCAGTACTTC.

The chain recombines TRBV7-9 with TRBJ1-6; TRBD1 aligns across 7 bases. The V segment lost 4 bases and the J segment 7 bases; nucleotides outside the gene matches: 4. The CDR3 length is 14 residues. The germline CDR1 and CDR2 sequences are SEHNR and FQNEAQ (reference sequence). The CDR3 sequence is CASSWDSQNSPLHF. CDR3 DNA: TGTGCCAGCAGCTGGGACAGCCAAAATTCACCCCTCCACTTT. Filled out from reference TRBV7-9 and TRBJ1-6, the complete variable domain reads DTGVSQNPRHKITKRGQNVTFRCDPISEHNRLYWYRQTLGQGPEFLTYFQNEAQLEKSRLLSDRFSAERPKGSFSTLEIQRTEQGDSAMYLCASSWDSQNSPLHFGNGTRLTVT.

This clone was seen a handful of times. The chain employs TRBV5-8 and TRBJ2-7; D gene unclear. Germline CDR1 and CDR2: SGHTS and YDEGEE. CDR3 size: 15 residues. The V end was cut by 0 bases, the J end by 1 base, with 11 bases between. As DNA, the CDR3 is TGTGCCAGCAGCTTGGGGGCCCACGTATCCTACGAGCAGTACTTC. Amino acid sequence: CASSLGAHVSYEQYF.

This clone was seen a few times. This sequence joins TRBV7-9 and TRBJ1-1; tentatively, D is TRBD1 (5 bases). The CDR3 sequence is 12 residues long. V was pared by 11 bases and J by 6 bases, with 16 bases between. Germline lookup yields CDR1 SEHNR and CDR2 FQNEAQ (reference sequence). The chain's CDR3 is CALRGGGSEAFF. In DNA, the CDR3 is TGTGCCCTAAGAGGCGGGGGGTCTGAAGCTTTCTTT.

V and J are TRBV29-1 and TRBJ1-2; the match to TRBD1 covers 11 bases. Germline-derived CDR1 and CDR2 are SQVTM and ANQGSEA. V trimming: 3 bases; J trimming: 4 bases; junction bases outside the gene matches: 4. The CDR3 covers 14 residues. The CDR3 sequence: CSVERTGGGYGYTF. Written as DNA, the CDR3 is TGCAGCGTTGAGAGGACAGGGGGCGGCTATGGCTACACCTTC.

The gene calls are TRBV6-1 and TRBJ2-3, with 8 bases matching TRBD2. The CDR3 covers 15 residues. Germline V gives CDR1 MNHNS, CDR2 SASEGT. Trimming removed 8 bases from V and 2 bases from J; junction bases left unmatched: 9. CDR3 region: CASRRLATFTDTQYF. CDR3 DNA: TGTGCCAGCCGACGACTAGCGACTTTCACAGATACGCAGTATTTT.

This clone has only a few counts. The rearrangement uses TRBV30 and TRBJ1-5, with a possible D match to TRBD1 (6 bases). This CDR3 is built from 14 residues. With 1 base removed from V and 5 bases from J, the gap between germline ends came to 12 bases. Germline CDR1 reads GTSNPN; CDR2 reads SVGIG (reference sequence). CDR3 in DNA: TGTGCCTGGAGTGGGGACACGGCTCATCAGCCCCAGCATTTT. Its protein is CAWSGDTAHQPQHF.

This chain connects TRBV9 to TRBJ2-3; D is ambiguous. V shed 0 bases and J shed 4 bases, with 12 bases lying between them. The germline V gene has CDR1 SGDLS and CDR2 YYNGEE. This CDR3 region has 15 residues. This CDR3 reads CASSVVGGAPDTQYF. CDR3 nucleotides: TGTGCCAGCAGCGTAGTTGGCGGAGCTCCAGATACGCAGTATTTT.

The rearrangement links TRBV7-6 to TRBJ2-1, with D perhaps matching TRBD1 (6 bases). Trimming left V 5 bases short and J 6 bases short, with 11 bases between. The length of the CDR3 is 13 residues. Per the germline V gene, CDR1 is SGHVS and CDR2 is FNYEAQ. CDR3 sequence reads: CASSMGQANEQFF. The DNA for the CDR3 is TGTGCCAGCAGCATGGGACAAGCCAATGAGCAGTTCTTC.

The genes are TRBV11-3 and TRBJ2-5, with 11 positions matching TRBD2. The germline CDR1 and CDR2 sequences are SGHNT and YENEEA. V trimming: 5 bases; J trimming: 5 bases; junction bases outside the gene matches: 7. The CDR3 is 15 residues long. CDR3 in amino acids: CASSPGGLAEETQYF. The CDR3 nucleotides are TGTGCCAGCAGCCCTGGGGGACTAGCGGAGGAGACCCAGTACTTC.

The V call is TRBV18, the J call TRBJ2-3, with D possibly matching TRBD2 (7 bases). Germline V gene lookup returns CDR1 KGHSH and CDR2 LQKENI. Trimming stripped 3 bases from V and 5 bases from J, with 15 bases between. The CDR3 contains 15 residues. CDR3 nucleotide sequence: TGTGCCAGCTCACCGAGGGGGGGCCTGATAGATACGCAGTATTTT. As protein: CASSPRGGLIDTQYF.

The V call is TRBV30, the J call TRBJ1-5; D ambiguous. The V and J ends lost 0 bases and 3 bases respectively, with 9 bases between them. This CDR3 spans 14 amino acids. Germline CDR1 GTSNPN, CDR2 SVGIG (reference sequence). The CDR3 reads CAWSVMDFNQPQHF. In nucleotides, the CDR3 is TGTGCCTGGAGTGTAATGGACTTCAATCAGCCCCAGCATTTT.